This T cell receptor (beta chain) was recorded in a study of shared clonotypes between healthy human individuals. Healthy adults negative for HIV, lacking recent acute infections or vaccinations, served as donors. This clone was detected only once. Data came from immunoSEQ multiplex PCR; TCRdb stores just in-frame clones and leaves some out. In the table there are about 1 million clones, 75% of which are singletons. Germline V gene sequence: CDR1 ENHRY, CDR2 SYGVKD. This CDR3 region has 11 residues. Trimming removed 10 bases from V and 3 bases from J; junction bases left unmatched: 2. This receptor was identified in a man aged 18 to 29 in good health. This chain uses TRBV10-3 with TRBJ2-7, with 8 bases lining up with TRBD2. Sequencing input: memory CD4+ T cells sorted from blood. Subset specified: CD45RA-negative fraction. The DNA for the CDR3 is TGTGCCACCACTAGCGGCTACGAGCAGTACTTC. As protein: CATTSGYEQYF.